Listed here are 21 T cell receptor beta chains from one sample, sequenced in a study of blood T cell repertoires in COVID-19. TCRdb's table, derived via immunoSEQ multiplex PCR, lists solely in-frame clones and lacks some. The sample includes around 64,000 clones, about 87% seen only once; the top ten take around 5%. The sequenced material came from peripheral blood. All receptors derive from a man in his fifties or sixties with active COVID-19.

V and J are TRBV6-6 and TRBJ2-7, with TRBD2 identical over 8 bases. CDR1 and CDR2 from the germline V gene are MNHNY and SVGAGI (reference sequence). Trimming cost V 4 bases and J 4 bases; bases outside gene matches: 9. The CDR3 is 15 amino acids. The CDR3 protein is CASSSPRSGRYEQYF. In DNA, the CDR3 is TGTGCCAGCAGTTCCCCGCGGAGCGGGAGATACGAGCAGTACTTC.

The rearrangement links TRBV19 to TRBJ2-7; D is ambiguous. V lost 5 bases and J lost 2, with 16 bases in between. Germline V gene sequence: CDR1 LNHDA, CDR2 SQIVND (reference sequence). The CDR3 sequence is 15 residues long. The CDR3 sequence: CASSVGGLMTYEQYF. DNA for the CDR3: TGTGCCAGTAGTGTTGGCGGCTTAATGACCTACGAGCAGTACTTC.

The gene calls are TRBV15 and TRBJ1-2; no reliable D call. The germline gives CDR1 LNHNV, CDR2 YYDKDF (reference sequence). With 0 bases removed from V and 2 bases from J, the gap between germline ends came to 19 bases. CDR3 size: 18 residues. The CDR3 sequence is CATSRDQFIAGTNYGYTF. CDR3 coding DNA: TGTGCCACCAGCAGAGATCAGTTTATAGCTGGAACAAACTATGGCTACACCTTC.

The gene calls are TRBV28 and TRBJ1-1; D might be TRBD1 (5 bases). The CDR3 extends over 15 amino acids. CDR1 is MDHEN, CDR2 SYDVKM, per germline. V lost 3 bases to trimming and J lost 1 base, with 12 bases between them. The CDR3 spells CASSLGRGWNTEAFF. The CDR3 region has the DNA TGTGCCAGCAGTTTGGGGAGGGGATGGAACACTGAAGCTTTCTTT.

This chain joins TRBV2 and TRBJ1-2; D is uncertain. V lost 6 bases and J lost 3, with 14 bases in between. CDR1 SNHLY and CDR2 FYNNEI come from the germline V gene. The CDR3 spans 14 residues. Here the CDR3 DNA reads TGTGCCAGCAGAATGGTGGGAGGCGACTATGGCTACACCTTC. Its translation: CASRMVGGDYGYTF. The full variable domain, completed using reference TRBV2 and TRBJ1-2, is EPEVTQTPSHQVTQMGQEVILRCVPISNHLYFYWYRQILGQKVEFLVSFYNNEISEKSEIFDDQFSVERPDGSNFTLKIRSTKLEDSAMYFCASRMVGGDYGYTFGSGTRLTVV.

This chain links TRBV5-1 with TRBJ2-1, with D unclear. V was shortened by 0 bases and J by 1 base, with 8 bases between the two germline ends. The CDR3 totals 15 residues. Germline values: CDR1 SGHRS, CDR2 YFSETQ. CDR3 sequence: CASSLEELSYNEQFF. Here the CDR3 DNA reads TGCGCCAGCAGCTTGGAGGAGCTGTCCTACAATGAGCAGTTCTTC.

V gene TRBV6-2 or TRBV6-3 combines with J gene TRBJ1-1; no definite D call. Germline CDR1 MNHEY, CDR2 SVGEGT. The CDR3 extends over 11 amino acids. The germline V and J ends were trimmed by 5 bases and 4 bases, with 5 bases remaining between them. The CDR3 sequence is CASSRSTEAFF. CDR3 coding DNA: TGTGCCAGCAGTCGTTCCACTGAAGCTTTCTTT.

This chain connects TRBV29-1 to TRBJ2-7; 10 nucleotides line up with TRBD2. The CDR3 spans 13 residues. The V segment lost 5 bases and the J segment 0 bases; nucleotides outside the gene matches: 1. Germline V gives CDR1 SQVTM, CDR2 ANQGSEA. The CDR3 sequence is CSVLAGGSYEQYF. In nucleotides, the CDR3 is TGCAGCGTTTTAGCGGGAGGCTCCTACGAGCAGTACTTC.

The V and J genes are TRBV5-1 and TRBJ2-7; 8 nucleotides agree with TRBD2. Germline V lookup: CDR1 SGHRS, CDR2 YFSETQ. This CDR3 contains 15 residues. With 4 bases clipped from V and 4 bases from J, the junction kept 10 bases outside the gene matches. CDR3 in amino acids: CASSEEAGAYYEQYF. The CDR3 nucleotides are TGCGCCAGCAGCGAAGAAGCGGGAGCCTATTACGAGCAGTACTTC. Supplemented by reference TRBV5-1 and TRBJ2-7, the full variable domain reads KAGVTQTPRYLIKTRGQQVTLSCSPISGHRSVSWYQQTPGQGLQFLFEYFSETQRNKGNFPGRFSGRQFSNSRSEMNVSTLELGDSALYLCASSEEAGAYYEQYFGPGTRLTVT.

This chain links TRBV11-3 with TRBJ1-1, with TRBD1 matching 9 bases. V lost 5 bases, J lost 4 bases, and 5 bases stayed unmatched. The CDR3 is 14 amino acids. CDR1 is SGHNT and CDR2 is YENEEA in the germline V gene. CDR3 bases: TGTGCCAGCAGCCCACAGGGGGCAACCACTGAAGCTTTCTTT. Residues: CASSPQGATTEAFF.

The chain combines TRBV7-9 with TRBJ1-2; 8 bases are a match to TRBD1. This CDR3 comprises 13 residues. CDR1 is SEHNR and CDR2 is FQNEAQ in the germline V gene (reference sequence). Germline trimming cut 5 bases from V and 3 bases from J; bases unmatched to any gene: 2. The CDR3 sequence is CASSETGDYGYTF. For the CDR3, the DNA is TGTGCCAGCAGCGAGACAGGGGACTATGGCTACACCTTC.

The gene calls are TRBV6-4 and TRBJ1-2; 7 positions match TRBD1. Germline V gene sequence: CDR1 MRHNA, CDR2 SNTAGT. Trimming removed 7 bases from V and 1 base from J; junction bases left unmatched: 21. The CDR3 is 19 residues long. DNA for the CDR3: TGTGCCAGCATTTGGAGGGGACAGAGACGTTGTGTGGATAACTATGGCTACACCTTC. Its protein product is CASIWRGQRRCVDNYGYTF.

The rearrangement links TRBV12-3 or TRBV12-4 to TRBJ1-5, with a weak D call TRBD1 (6 bases). Deletions cut 6 bases from V and 4 bases from J, with 10 bases between. The CDR3 extends over 13 amino acids. CDR3 protein: CASRQGFNQPQHF. The CDR3 DNA follows: TGTGCCAGCAGACAGGGTTTTAATCAGCCCCAGCATTTT.

This clone turned up a few times. The chain joins TRBV19 to TRBJ2-1; D remains ambiguous. With 6 bases removed from V and 0 bases from J, the gap between germline ends came to 12 bases. The CDR3 contains 15 residues. The germline V gene encodes CDR1 LNHDA and CDR2 SQIVND (reference sequence). The CDR3 DNA is TGTGCCAGTAGACCCCTGGCCAACTCCTACAATGAGCAGTTCTTC. Residues: CASRPLANSYNEQFF.

The genes are TRBV15 and TRBJ2-6; TRBD1 might be the D (6 bases). The CDR3 spans 16 residues. The germline V gene encodes CDR1 LNHNV and CDR2 YYDKDF (reference sequence). Trimming took 3 bases from V and 2 from J, leaving 11 bases between them. For the CDR3, the DNA is TGTGCCACCAGCAGCCAGGGGCGGCCTGGGGCCAACGTCCTGACTTTC. Translated, it gives CATSSQGRPGANVLTF.

The CDR3 spells CASSLRTSGNTGELFF. The CDR3 bases are TGTGCCAGCAGCCTCCGGACTAGCGGGAACACCGGGGAGCTGTTTTTT. The chain joins TRBV11-2 to TRBJ2-2, with TRBD2 matching over 10 bases. Germline CDR1 SGHAT, CDR2 FQNNGV. The CDR3 has 16 residues. Trimming removed 5 bases from V and 1 base from J; junction bases left unmatched: 4.

The chain uses TRBV11-3 and TRBJ2-7, with D tentatively TRBD1 (7 bases). V lost 5 bases and J lost 2, with 13 bases in between. The germline gives CDR1 SGHNT, CDR2 YENEEA. The CDR3 is 14 amino acids. The CDR3, as DNA: TGTGCCAGCAGCCCCGCGGGACAGACCTACGAGCAGTACTTC. This codes for CASSPAGQTYEQYF.

The chain links TRBV5-6 to TRBJ1-3; D not certain. The CDR3 totals 14 residues. Trimming removed 1 base from V and 1 base from J, with 6 bases in between. Germline CDR1 reads SGHDT; CDR2 reads YYEEEE. The CDR3 DNA is TGTGCCAGCAGCTTGACGGGGTCTGGAAACACCATATATTTT. It encodes CASSLTGSGNTIYF. Complete variable domain (other parts from reference TRBV5-6 and TRBJ1-3): DAGVTQSPTHLIKTRGQQVTLRCSPKSGHDTVSWYQQALGQGPQFIFQYYEEEERQRGNFPDRFSGHQFPNYSSELNVNALLLGDSALYLCASSLTGSGNTIYFGEGSWLTVV.

The chain employs TRBV10-3 and TRBJ1-1; tentatively, D is TRBD1 (6 bases). This CDR3 contains 13 residues. Per germline, CDR1 ENHRY and CDR2 SYGVKD. Trimming removed 9 bases from V and 2 bases from J, with 13 bases in between. The CDR3 reads CAIRQAFNTEAFF. The CDR3, as DNA: TGTGCCATTAGACAGGCTTTTAACACTGAAGCTTTCTTT.

The chain joins TRBV21-1 to TRBJ2-7; TRBD1, the table's D call, was not compared with the DNA. TRBV21-1 is annotated as a pseudogene. This CDR3 comprises 15 residues. Here the CDR3 reads CASSKVLFRVHEQYF. In nucleotides, the CDR3 is TGTGCCAGCAGCAAAGTTTTATTCAGGGTCCACGAGCAGTACTTC.

The V gene is TRBV27, the J gene TRBJ2-7; 7 nucleotides match TRBD1. Germline CDR1 is MNHEY and CDR2 is SMNVEV (reference sequence). CDR3 size: 14 residues. J was trimmed by 6 bases and V by 2 bases; bases with no gene match: 7. The CDR3 nucleotides are TGTGCCAGCAGTTTAACAACCAGGGGGAGCGAGCAGTACTTC. Translating it yields CASSLTTRGSEQYF.